This T cell receptor beta chain was sequenced in a study of cytomegalovirus exposure and HLA in healthy donors. PCR involved 60 Vbeta and 13 Jbeta primers. Clones were sequenced by immunoSEQ multiplex PCR, and TCRdb holds only the in-frame ones, with some missing. The repertoire includes about 120,000 clones, around 73% of them detected once, and approximately 5% sits in the top ten. The TCR comes from a woman in her twenties or thirties in good health and CMV-seropositive. The sample consisted of PBMCs.

The CDR3 DNA is TGTGCCATCAGTGAATCTAACTGGGCGGGCACCGGGGAGCTGTTTTTT. Translating gives CAISESNWAGTGELFF. This chain joins TRBV10-3 and TRBJ2-2; D possibly corresponds to TRBD2 (5 bases). The CDR3 is 16 amino acids. Germline CDR1 is ENHRY and CDR2 is SYGVKD. V lost 3 bases and J 4 bases, leaving 15 bases between the germline ends.